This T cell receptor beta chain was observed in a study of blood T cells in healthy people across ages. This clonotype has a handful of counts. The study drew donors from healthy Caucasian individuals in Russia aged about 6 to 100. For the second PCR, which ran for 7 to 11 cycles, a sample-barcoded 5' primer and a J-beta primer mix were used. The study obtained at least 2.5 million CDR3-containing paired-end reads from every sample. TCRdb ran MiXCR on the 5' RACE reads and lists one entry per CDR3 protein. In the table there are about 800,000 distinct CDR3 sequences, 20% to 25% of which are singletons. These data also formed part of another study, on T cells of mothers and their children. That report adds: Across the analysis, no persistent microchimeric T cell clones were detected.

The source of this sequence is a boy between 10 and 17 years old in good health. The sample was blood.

The CDR3 sequence is CASSSPSGQMNTEAFF. In nucleotides, the CDR3 is TGTGCCAGCAGCTCCCCCAGCGGACAGATGAACACTGAAGCTTTCTTT. The V call is TRBV11-1, the J call TRBJ1-1, with D possibly TRBD1 on 6 matching bases. V was clipped by 4 bases and J by 0 bases, with 15 bases between them. This CDR3 comprises 16 residues. Per the germline V gene, CDR1 is SGHAT and CDR2 is FQDESV (reference sequence).